This T cell receptor (beta chain) was sequenced during a study of cytotoxic CD8 clonotypes in ibrutinib-treated CLL. This CDR3 has 13 amino acids. The V and J ends lost 7 bases and 8 bases respectively, with 14 bases between them. Per the germline V gene, CDR1 is MNHNY and CDR2 is SVGAGI (reference sequence). Assay: immunoSEQ multiplex PCR; the TCRdb copy retains only in-frame clones and omits some. Of about 76,000 clones listed, 83% were seen once; the top ten hold about 39%. Here the sequenced sample was PBMCs, taken after 24 months of ibrutinib treatment. The receptor's source is a human donor with chronic lymphocytic leukemia. This rearrangement joins TRBV6-6 to TRBJ1-4, with no clear D. The CDR3 reads CASISGGSEKLFF. In nucleotides, the CDR3 is TGTGCCAGCATTAGTGGAGGTTCGGAAAAACTGTTTTTT.